These 4 T cell receptor beta chains were sequenced from one sample in a study of graft-versus-host responses after intestinal transplantation. Tissue processing of the graft released intraepithelial and lamina propria lymphocytes from it. Profiling relied on immunoSEQ multiplex PCR, and the TCRdb table lists in-frame clones only, not all of them. The top ten clones hold more than 1.5% of a sample with just under 65,000 clones, about 89% of them seen once. The material was ileum tissue, obtained around 350 days after transplant. These receptors came from a human patient who received an intestinal transplant, so some T cells may come from the graft donor.

This sequence joins TRBV6-6 and TRBJ2-3; D is undetermined. Germline V gives CDR1 MNHNY, CDR2 SVGAGI (reference sequence). Between the trimmed V and J ends, which lost 2 bases and 0 bases, there was a span of 3 bases. The CDR3 loop spans 13 amino acids. In DNA, the CDR3 is TGTGCCAGCAGTTACGACAGCACAGATACGCAGTATTTT. This translates into CASSYDSTDTQYF.

This clone was observed a single time. The rearrangement uses TRBV6-5 and TRBJ2-2, with a weak D call TRBD2 (6 bases). CDR1 is MNHEY and CDR2 is SVGAGI in the germline V gene. V lost 5 bases and J lost 6, with 16 bases in between. The CDR3 consists of 15 residues. Here the CDR3 reads CASSGVGGSAGELFF. The CDR3 nucleotides read TGTGCCAGCAGTGGGGTCGGGGGTTCGGCCGGGGAGCTGTTTTTT.

This clone occurred once. The chain has TRBV28 and TRBJ1-5; TRBD1 might be the D (6 bases). Germline CDR1 is MDHEN and CDR2 is SYDVKM. The V end lost 6 bases, the J end lost 7 bases, and 13 bases lay between the germline ends. The CDR3 extends over 13 amino acids. The CDR3 DNA is TGTGCCAGCAGCCTGGACAGTCTACAGCCCCAGCATTTT. Translation gives CASSLDSLQPQHF.

This clone was observed once. V is TRBV5-4 and J is TRBJ1-3; D is unclear. V lost 4 bases and J 2 bases, leaving 13 bases between the germline ends. The V gene's germline CDR1 is SGHNT and CDR2 YYREEE (reference sequence). The CDR3 is made up of 15 amino acids. CDR3 coding DNA: TGTGCCAGCAGCGGCCGAGGGCGAGCTGGAAACACCATATATTTT. It encodes CASSGRGRAGNTIYF.